The present TCR beta chain was sequenced within a study of cytomegalovirus exposure and HLA in healthy donors. Despite likely unrecorded immune exposures, the donors were nominally healthy at the time of sampling. A note on this clone: Its antigen is not known. The junction does not match germline at one end; this may be a read error.

General study points: A list of 150 or so TCR beta chains associated with cytomegalovirus was given.

CDR1 is MNHEY and CDR2 is SMNVEV in the germline V gene (reference sequence). The CDR3 extends over 12 amino acids. Primers for the PCR totalled 60 Vbeta and 13 Jbeta. The method was immunoSEQ multiplex PCR; TCRdb's version includes in-frame clones alone and lacks a portion of them. The repertoire holds 97,000 or so clones, with about 74% as singletons. Sequencing used PBMCs. This TCR was sampled from a male donor in good health and CMV-seropositive. This chain uses TRBV27 with TRBJ2-1; TRBD2 matches at 8 bases. The CDR3 DNA is TGTGCCAGCAGCTTACCCGGGAGGGCCAGTATCTTC. Encoded protein: CASSLPGRASIF.